This T cell receptor (beta chain) derives from a study of response to subunit inactivated influenza vaccine. General study points: Each seasonal influenza vaccination recruits few new T cells, the authors suggested.

Germline-derived CDR1 and CDR2 are KGHDR and SFDVKD. The CDR3 sequence is 17 residues long. Trimming removed 6 bases from V and 4 bases from J, with 21 bases in between. One entry per CDR3 protein, called by TCRdb with MiXCR from the RT-PCR reads. The sample carries about 700,000 distinct CDR3 sequences, 11% to 15% recorded once. This clonotype came up a few times. Its matching antigen is unknown. The chain couples TRBV24-1 to TRBJ2-1; tentatively, D is TRBD1 (6 bases). The TCR originated in a man aged 50-59 years who received an inactivated influenza vaccine. The sequences come from PBMCs from blood, collected 14 to 15 days before vaccination. CDR3 in DNA: TGTGCCACCAGTCTAGGCGAGGGGGAAGGGAATTACAATGAGCAGTTCTTC. Encoded protein: CATSLGEGEGNYNEQFF.